This entry is about one T cell receptor beta chain. Its antigen is currently unknown. TCRdb re-called the 5' RACE reads with MiXCR, one entry per CDR3 protein. The data show some 260,000 distinct CDR3 sequences, over 15% seen once. The data originate from a study of T-cell memory formation after mild COVID-19. CDR1 is SGHTA and CDR2 is FQGNSA in the germline V gene. The CDR3 length is 13 residues. V lost 0 bases to trimming and J lost 7 bases, with 9 bases between them. Study-level points and caveats: Whether second-wave clones peaking at day 37 were SARS-CoV-2 specific went unconfirmed. Cross-reactive memory apparently joined, as some responding clones appeared in pre-infection memory.

The TCR sequence derives from a man aged 18 to 35 who had mild COVID-19 (a few samples of this study predate the infection). Cell type and time point are not known. Material for sequencing was PBMCs or a T cell subset sorted from them (not recorded which). The rearrangement links TRBV7-2 to TRBJ1-2; tentatively, D is TRBD1 (5 bases). CDR3 loop: CASSLATGSGYTF. Written as DNA, the CDR3 is TGTGCCAGCAGCTTAGCCACAGGCTCTGGCTACACCTTC.